The present T cell receptor beta chain was sequenced within a study of technical replicates of blood from four donors. Assay used: immunoSEQ multiplex PCR; TCRdb lists only in-frame clones, some missing. Of 70,000 to 80,000 clones listed, roughly 91% are singletons. This clone was recorded once. Germline loops: CDR1 SGHTA, CDR2 FQGNSA. V lost 2 bases, J lost 2 bases, and 5 bases stayed unmatched. This CDR3 has 15 amino acids. The sample taken for sequencing was T cells isolated from PBMCs. This chain links TRBV7-2 with TRBJ2-5; TRBD1 aligns across 7 bases. The source is a human donor in good health. Some clones in this sample may be carry-over from other donors' samples. The CDR3 sequence: CASSLIGTEQETQYF. CDR3 DNA: TGTGCCAGCAGCTTAATTGGGACAGAACAAGAGACCCAGTACTTC.